These 19 T cell receptor beta chains share one sample of origin, sequenced in a study of blood T cell repertoires in COVID-19. Using immunoSEQ multiplex PCR, the repertoire was profiled, and TCRdb retains in-frame clones only, with some absent. The sample holds 25,000 or so clones, over 85% seen once. Sequencing was performed on peripheral blood. The source of these receptors is a human donor in a cohort sampled during active COVID-19.

This clone appeared a single time. The gene calls are TRBV28 and TRBJ2-7; 11 nucleotides agree with TRBD2. The CDR3 consists of 16 residues. Trimming cost V 0 bases and J 0 bases; bases outside gene matches: 1. Germline V gene lookup returns CDR1 MDHEN and CDR2 SYDVKM. CDR3 DNA: TGTGCCAGCAGTTTATGGGGGACTAGCGGCTCCTACGAGCAGTACTTC. As protein: CASSLWGTSGSYEQYF.

This chain uses TRBV10-3 with TRBJ2-3; D call uncertain. Germline V gene sequence: CDR1 ENHRY, CDR2 SYGVKD. V was shortened by 4 bases and J by 4 bases, with 3 bases between the two germline ends. The CDR3 has 11 amino acids. CDR3 sequence: CAISVSDTQYF. DNA of the CDR3: TGTGCCATCAGTGTATCAGATACGCAGTATTTT.

The rearrangement links TRBV10-3 to TRBJ2-2; TRBD2 matches 7 bases. V lost 10 bases, J lost 4 bases, and 9 bases stayed unmatched. Per germline, CDR1 ENHRY and CDR2 SYGVKD. The CDR3 loop spans 14 amino acids. In DNA, the CDR3 is TGTGCCAGCCATCATCCGGGGGGCACCGGGGAGCTGTTTTTT. It specifies CASHHPGGTGELFF.

The chain is built from TRBV9 and TRBJ1-2, with D uncertain. V lost 0 bases to trimming and J lost 6 bases, with 9 bases between them. The CDR3 runs 13 residues. CDR1 and CDR2 (germline): SGDLS, YYNGEE. The CDR3 here is CASSVGTADGYTF. The CDR3 region has the DNA TGTGCCAGCAGCGTAGGAACTGCGGATGGCTACACCTTC.

The chain combines TRBV30 with TRBJ1-3; D may be TRBD1 (6 bases). This CDR3 has 16 residues. Germline lookup yields CDR1 GTSNPN and CDR2 SVGIG (reference sequence). V lost 3 bases and J 4 bases, leaving 19 bases between the germline ends. CDR3 protein: CAWSPARRGAGNTIYF. For the CDR3, the DNA is TGTGCCTGGAGCCCTGCCCGCAGGGGAGCAGGAAACACCATATATTTT. The complete variable domain, with remaining parts taken from reference TRBV30 and TRBJ1-3, reads SQTIHQWPATLVQPVGSPLSLECTVEGTSNPNLYWYRQAAGRGLQLLFYSVGIGQISSEVPQNLSASRPQDRQFILSSKKLLLSDSGFYLCAWSPARRGAGNTIYFGEGSWLTVV.

The rearrangement joins TRBV7-9 to TRBJ2-3; TRBD1 agrees at 11 bases. Per the germline V gene, CDR1 is SEHNR and CDR2 is FQNEAQ (reference sequence). The CDR3 loop spans 15 amino acids. The V and J ends lost 8 bases and 2 bases, in that order; junction bases with no gene match: 6. In nucleotides, the CDR3 is TGTGCCAGCGGCCCGGGACAGGGGGTCACAGATACGCAGTATTTT. It yields the protein CASGPGQGVTDTQYF. Full variable domain (missing parts from reference TRBV7-9 and TRBJ2-3): DTGVSQNPRHKITKRGQNVTFRCDPISEHNRLYWYRQTLGQGPEFLTYFQNEAQLEKSRLLSDRFSAERPKGSFSTLEIQRTEQGDSAMYLCASGPGQGVTDTQYFGPGTRLTVL.

This clone appeared once. The J gene is TRBJ2-1, the V gene TRBV7-3; 8 bases match TRBD2. CDR1 is SGHTA, CDR2 FQGTGA, per germline. The CDR3 is 17 residues long. V shed 4 bases and J 0 bases; nucleotides not matched to a gene: 8. CDR3 region: CASSSQPGGSSYNEQFF. The CDR3 DNA follows: TGTGCCAGCAGCTCCCAACCGGGGGGGAGCTCCTACAATGAGCAGTTCTTC.

The V and J genes are TRBV9 and TRBJ2-4; 8 positions agree with TRBD2. Germline V gene data show CDR1 as SGDLS and CDR2 as YYNGEE. After removal of 0 bases from V and 3 bases from J, the junction contained 11 bases not matched to a gene. This CDR3 has 18 amino acids. The CDR3 reads CASSVGNGRALVKNIQYF. The CDR3 nucleotides read TGTGCCAGCAGCGTAGGGAACGGGAGGGCCCTCGTCAAAAACATTCAGTACTTC.

This clone came up once. The chain recombines TRBV9 with TRBJ1-6; 7 nucleotides align to TRBD1. The CDR3 has 15 residues. From germline, CDR1 is SGDLS and CDR2 YYNGEE. V dropped 5 bases and J dropped 6; count of bases not matched to a gene: 8. The CDR3 region has the DNA TGTGCCAGCAGTACCCCAGACAGGGCTAATTCACCCCTCCACTTT. Translated, it gives CASSTPDRANSPLHF. The full variable domain, completed using reference TRBV9 and TRBJ1-6, is DSGVTQTPKHLITATGQRVTLRCSPRSGDLSVYWYQQSLDQGLQFLIQYYNGEERAKGNILERFSAQQFPDLHSELNLSSLELGDSALYFCASSTPDRANSPLHFGNGTRLTVT.

The rearrangement uses TRBV9 and TRBJ2-3; 8 nucleotides agree with TRBD1. Germline V gene sequence: CDR1 SGDLS, CDR2 YYNGEE. CDR3 length equals 15 residues. Losses at the gene ends were 4 bases for V and 4 bases for J; bases not matched to a gene: 8. The CDR3 DNA reads TGTGCCAGCAGCACCGGACAGGGTCATGCAGATACGCAGTATTTT. The encoded protein is CASSTGQGHADTQYF. Based on the CDR3 plus reference TRBV9 and TRBJ2-3, the full variable domain is DSGVTQTPKHLITATGQRVTLRCSPRSGDLSVYWYQQSLDQGLQFLIQYYNGEERAKGNILERFSAQQFPDLHSELNLSSLELGDSALYFCASSTGQGHADTQYFGPGTRLTVL.

The chain is built from TRBV2 and TRBJ2-5, with D possibly TRBD1 on 6 matching bases. Trimming removed 3 bases from V and 5 bases from J, with 13 bases in between. Germline-derived CDR1 and CDR2 are SNHLY and FYNNEI. This CDR3 is 14 amino acids long. The CDR3 coding sequence is TGTGCCAGCAGTGATTCGGCAGGGGTGGAGACCCAGTACTTC. Encoded protein: CASSDSAGVETQYF. Supplemented by reference TRBV2 and TRBJ2-5, the full variable domain reads EPEVTQTPSHQVTQMGQEVILRCVPISNHLYFYWYRQILGQKVEFLVSFYNNEISEKSEIFDDQFSVERPDGSNFTLKIRSTKLEDSAMYFCASSDSAGVETQYFGPGTRLLVL.

The chain employs TRBV29-1 and TRBJ2-3; D is possibly TRBD1 (5 bases). Trimming took off 7 bases at V and 1 base at J, with 12 bases between the two ends. The germline V gene has CDR1 SQVTM and CDR2 ANQGSEA. The CDR3 has 13 residues. The CDR3 nucleotides read TGCAGCGCAGATCTACAGGGCACAGATACGCAGTATTTT. Its translation is CSADLQGTDTQYF.

This rearrangement joins TRBV4-2 to TRBJ1-5; 10 bases are a match to TRBD1. The CDR3 extends over 15 amino acids. V dropped 3 bases and J dropped 4; count of bases not matched to a gene: 3. Germline V lookup: CDR1 LGHNA, CDR2 YNFKEQ. The chain's CDR3 is CASSQGQGINQPQHF. The CDR3 coding sequence is TGTGCCAGCAGCCAGGGACAGGGGATTAATCAGCCCCAGCATTTT.

The V call is TRBV28, the J call TRBJ2-2, with TRBD2 matching over 13 bases. Per the germline V gene, CDR1 is MDHEN and CDR2 is SYDVKM. Germline trimming cut 3 bases from V and 3 bases from J; bases unmatched to any gene: 4. This CDR3 comprises 17 residues. The CDR3 nucleotides read TGTGCCAGCAGTTTCGGCGGGACTAGCGGGGACACCGGGGAGCTGTTTTTT. Translating gives CASSFGGTSGDTGELFF.

This clone was counted a single time. The chain combines TRBV6-1 with TRBJ1-2; no definite D call. Germline values: CDR1 MNHNS, CDR2 SASEGT. This CDR3 contains 13 residues. Trimming removed 2 bases at V and 8 bases at J, with 12 bases between. The CDR3: CASSESVLSGYTF. As DNA, the CDR3 is TGTGCCAGCAGTGAATCTGTGTTGAGCGGCTACACCTTC.

The chain joins TRBV12-3 or TRBV12-4 to TRBJ1-2; D call uncertain. Deletions cut 3 bases from V and 2 bases from J, with 4 bases between. The CDR3 has 12 residues. DNA of the CDR3: TGTGCCAGCAGTTTCCAGAACTATGGCTACACCTTC. Its translation: CASSFQNYGYTF.

V gene TRBV7-9 combines with J gene TRBJ1-6; no clear D. Germline V lookup: CDR1 SEHNR, CDR2 FQNEAQ (reference sequence). V lost 1 base and J 3 bases, leaving 7 bases between the germline ends. This CDR3 comprises 15 residues. CDR3 in DNA: TGTGCCAGCAGCTTAGTAGAGGTCTATAATTCACCCCTCCACTTT. Protein product: CASSLVEVYNSPLHF.

The gene calls are TRBV5-4 and TRBJ2-3; a possible D gene is TRBD2 (6 bases). The CDR3 loop spans 14 amino acids. V lost 1 base to trimming and J lost 5 bases, with 11 bases between them. CDR1 and CDR2 (germline): SGHNT, YYREEE (reference sequence). CDR3 nucleotides: TGTGCCAGCAGCTTGCAACTAGCAAGAGATACGCAGTATTTT. This translates into CASSLQLARDTQYF.

The chain has TRBV5-1 and TRBJ1-1; tentative D call: TRBD1 (5 bases). V gave up 4 bases and J gave up 1 base, with 14 bases separating them. The germline CDR1 and CDR2 sequences are SGHRS and YFSETQ. This CDR3 has 15 amino acids. This chain's CDR3 is CASSPLGGANTEAFF. DNA for the CDR3: TGCGCCAGCAGCCCCCTTGGAGGGGCGAACACTGAAGCTTTCTTT.